This TCR beta chain was sequenced during a study of T-cell reconstitution after alpha-beta-depleted transplantation in children. The length of the CDR3 is 12 residues. In germline, CDR1 is SQVTM, CDR2 ANQGSEA. Overall study findings and caveats: T-cell counts and diversity at one year following transplant were attributed mainly to newly produced T cells. Alpha-beta T cells present about two months after transplant were reported to originate from several hundred expanded graft clones. TCRbeta diversity was high at day 60 in some patients (a result of surviving recipient T cells and thymic progenitors).

Regarding this clonotype: Its target is unknown. This sequence may be a read error, since a much larger clone differs from it by one base.

Using unique molecular identifiers, the investigators prepared the TCRbeta library. In TCRdb, the PCR reads were re-called with MiXCR into one record per CDR3 protein. The sample lists about 830,000 distinct CDR3 sequences, roughly 16% seen once, with roughly 5% in the top ten. The sample consisted of PBMCs, mostly from graft donor cells, taken 360 days after TCRalphabeta/CD19-depleted stem cell transplant. The chain recombines TRBV29-1 with TRBJ2-3; possible D gene TRBD2, 5 bases. This receptor was identified in a male patient aged 10 to 17 who had a stem cell transplant for acute lymphoblastic leukemia, so the T cells may come from the graft donor. The CDR3: CSASLGPDMQYF. The CDR3, as DNA: TGCAGCGCATCACTAGGTCCAGATATGCAGTATTTT.